The T cell receptor beta chain described here comes from a study of CXCR3-negative and CXCR3-positive naive CD8 T cells. The germline V gene encodes CDR1 SEHNR and CDR2 FQNEAQ (reference sequence). This CDR3 is built from 18 residues. cDNA libraries for TRB were generated by 5' RACE incorporating UMI labels. TCRdb reprocessed the 5' RACE reads; each CDR3 protein has one entry and no DNA is given. The sample table includes tens of thousands of distinct CDR3 sequences. Sorting yielded triplicates of about 300,000 cells for each CD8+ T cell subset. This clonotype was obtained from a human donor in good health. Some clones in this sample may be carry-over from other donors' samples. Input material: memory CD8+ T cells from blood. The chain combines TRBV7-9 with TRBJ1-2. This chain's CDR3 is CASSSVRSQAGINYGYTF.